This T cell receptor beta chain stems from a study of post-analysis software for immune sequencing data. Background on the study: The patients showed relapsing-remitting, secondary progressive and progressive-relapsing multiple sclerosis courses. General study points: F measure showed strong co-clustering of same-batch samples. Multiple sclerosis patients showed significantly lower normalized Chao1 diversity than controls did. Higher frequency in patients than in controls was seen for roughly 5 TRBV segments, with TRBV5-6, TRBV5-1 and TRBV20-1 among them.

Sequencing libraries made from TCR beta cDNA carried unique molecular identifiers. The T cell input of roughly 0.95 to 10 million gave approximately 460,000 cDNA molecules. TCRdb redid the calling of the PCR reads with MiXCR, one entry per CDR3 protein. The sample lists 750,000 to 950,000 distinct CDR3 sequences, roughly 50% seen once, with approximately 4.2% in the top ten. As concerns this clonotype: Its specificity is not known.

This CDR3 is 14 amino acids long. The V end lost 3 bases, the J end lost 7 bases, and 16 bases lay between the germline ends. The germline V gene has CDR1 SGHTA and CDR2 FQGTGA. Sequencing used blood. The chain joins TRBV7-3 to TRBJ2-7; no clear D. The receptor comes from a girl aged 10 to 17 with multiple sclerosis. CDR3 sequence reads: CASSFRPSSREQYF. The CDR3 DNA follows: TGTGCCAGCAGCTTCCGTCCCTCCTCGAGGGAGCAGTACTTC.